Below are 8 T cell receptor beta chains sequenced from a single sample in a study of molecular identifiers for immune sequencing clone quantification. TCRdb itself ran the PCR reads through MiXCR, one entry per CDR3 protein. The sample consists of roughly 50,000 distinct CDR3 sequences, roughly a quarter of them appearing once. The sequenced sample consisted of naive CD8+ T cells from blood, with Jurkat cell RNA spiked in. Subset of the sample: FACS-sorted CD8+CD4-CCR7+CD45RA+ naive T cells. These TCRs come from a human donor in good health. Some libraries in this study had Jurkat cell RNA spiked in.

Of note for this clonotype: One base away lies a much larger clone, so this may be a sequencing read error. The chain recombines TRBV7-9 with TRBJ2-2, with 14 positions matching TRBD2. Looked up from germline, CDR1 is SEHNR and CDR2 is FQNEAQ (reference sequence). This CDR3 has 17 residues. CDR3 amino acids: CASSPLTSGRGTGELLF. The CDR3 coding sequence is TGTGCCAGCAGCCCCCTGACTAGCGGGAGGGGCACCGGGGAGCTGCTTTTT.

The gene calls are TRBV27 and TRBJ2-3; 8 positions agree with TRBD2. The CDR3 is 15 residues long. Germline CDR1 MNHEY, CDR2 SMNVEV (reference sequence). V was clipped by 2 bases and J by 1 base; unmatched bases: 2. The DNA of the CDR3 is TGTGCCAGCAGTTTAGTACTAGCGGGCACAGATACGCAGTATTTT. It is translated as CASSLVLAGTDTQYF.

This clonotype was counted many times. The gene calls are TRBV12-3 or TRBV12-4 and TRBJ1-2; TRBD1 might be the D (5 bases). Trimming shortened V by 3 bases and J by 0 bases, and 14 bases separated the two germline ends. This CDR3 region has 16 residues. CDR3 loop: CASSLTTGAPNYGYTF. CDR3 bases: TGTGCCAGCAGTTTGACAACAGGTGCCCCTAACTATGGCTACACCTTC.

This clonotype was found many times. This chain uses TRBV9 with TRBJ2-5; tentatively, D is TRBD1 (6 bases). Germline loops: CDR1 SGDLS, CDR2 YYNGEE. The CDR3 runs 14 residues. V was trimmed by 4 bases and J by 5 bases, leaving 15 bases between them. CDR3 sequence: CASSPQGEVETQYF. The DNA for the CDR3 is TGTGCCAGCAGCCCACAGGGTGAGGTGGAGACCCAGTACTTC.

This clonotype occurred many times. The gene calls are TRBV24-1 and TRBJ2-3; 7 bases are a match to TRBD2. In germline, CDR1 is KGHDR, CDR2 SFDVKD. With V trimmed by 3 bases and J by 1 base, 3 bases remained unmatched. The CDR3 has 15 amino acids. The DNA for the CDR3 is TGTGCCACCAGTGATCATACTAGCGGCACAGATACGCAGTATTTT. It codes for CATSDHTSGTDTQYF.

For this clonotype: With a much larger clone just one base away, this may be a read error. The rearrangement uses TRBV7-9 and TRBJ2-3; TRBD1 matches 9 bases. This CDR3 comprises 15 residues. Germline V gene lookup returns CDR1 SEHNR and CDR2 FQNEAQ (reference sequence). The CDR3 nucleotides are TGTGCCAGCAGCTCTAGGGACAGGGAGACAGGTACGCAGTATTTT. Translation: CASSSRDRETGTQYF.

Notes on this clonotype: A much more abundant neighbour one base away suggests this may be a read error. The CDR3 here is CSVGGAGSGNTIYF. DNA of the CDR3: TGCAGCGTTGGTGGTGCGGGCTCTGGAAACACCATATATTTT. The chain combines TRBV29-1 with TRBJ1-3, with D unresolved. The CDR3 covers 14 residues. The germline V gene has CDR1 SQVTM and CDR2 ANQGSEA. Trimming removed 4 bases at V and 0 bases at J, with 10 bases between.

This clonotype was seen a few times. The J gene is TRBJ2-3, the V gene TRBV19; 13 bases align to TRBD2. The trim removed 6 bases at V and 3 bases at J, leaving 6 bases unmatched. CDR1 and CDR2 (germline): LNHDA, SQIVND (reference sequence). The CDR3 is 16 residues long. The CDR3 spells CASSALAGGLTDTQYF. Written as DNA, the CDR3 is TGTGCCAGTAGCGCACTAGCGGGGGGGCTAACAGATACGCAGTATTTT. The full variable domain, in which reference TRBV19 and TRBJ2-3 provide the parts outside the CDR3, is DGGITQSPKYLFRKEGQNVTLSCEQNLNHDAMYWYRQDPGQGLRLIYYSQIVNDFQKGDIAEGYSVSREKKESFPLTVTSAQKNPTAFYLCASSALAGGLTDTQYFGPGTRLTVL.